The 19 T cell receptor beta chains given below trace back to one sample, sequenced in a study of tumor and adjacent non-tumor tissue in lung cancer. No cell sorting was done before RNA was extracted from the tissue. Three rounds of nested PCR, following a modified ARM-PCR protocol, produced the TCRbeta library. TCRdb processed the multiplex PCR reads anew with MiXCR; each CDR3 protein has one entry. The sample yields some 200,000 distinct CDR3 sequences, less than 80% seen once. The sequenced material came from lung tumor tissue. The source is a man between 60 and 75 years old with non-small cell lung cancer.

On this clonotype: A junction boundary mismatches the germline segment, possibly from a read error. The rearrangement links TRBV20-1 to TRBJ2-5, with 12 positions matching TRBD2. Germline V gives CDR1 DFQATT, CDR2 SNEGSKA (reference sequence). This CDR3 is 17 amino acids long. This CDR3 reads CSPRPFPLGLAGETQYF. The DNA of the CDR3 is TGTAGTCCTAGACCCTTTCCCTTGGGACTAGCGGGAGAGACCCAGTACTTC.

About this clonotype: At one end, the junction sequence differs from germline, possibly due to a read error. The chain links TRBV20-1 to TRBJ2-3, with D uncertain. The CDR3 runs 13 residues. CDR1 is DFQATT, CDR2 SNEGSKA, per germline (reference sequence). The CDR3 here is CSASRPDTDTHYF. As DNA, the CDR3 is TGCAGTGCTAGTCGGCCAGACACAGATACGCACTATTTT.

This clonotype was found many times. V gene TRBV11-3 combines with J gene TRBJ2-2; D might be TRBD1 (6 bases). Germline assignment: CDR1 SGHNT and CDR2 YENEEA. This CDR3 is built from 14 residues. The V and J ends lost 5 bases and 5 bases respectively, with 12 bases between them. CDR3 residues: CASSSTGRTGELFF. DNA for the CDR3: TGTGCCAGCAGCAGTACAGGGCGGACCGGGGAGCTGTTTTTT.

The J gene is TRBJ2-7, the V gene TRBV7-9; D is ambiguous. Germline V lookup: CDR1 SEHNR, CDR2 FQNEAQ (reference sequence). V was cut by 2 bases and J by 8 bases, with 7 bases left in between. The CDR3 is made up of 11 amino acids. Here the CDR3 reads CASSLYDKQYF. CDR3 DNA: TGTGCCAGCAGCTTATATGACAAGCAGTACTTC.

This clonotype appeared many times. The CDR3 DNA reads TGCAGCGTTGTAACAGGGGTGCAAGAGACCCAGTACTTC. Amino acids: CSVVTGVQETQYF. The J gene is TRBJ2-5, the V gene TRBV29-1, with TRBD1 matching over 7 bases. Looked up from germline, CDR1 is SQVTM and CDR2 is ANQGSEA. The V and J ends lost 4 bases and 2 bases, in that order; junction bases with no gene match: 4. The CDR3 has 13 amino acids.

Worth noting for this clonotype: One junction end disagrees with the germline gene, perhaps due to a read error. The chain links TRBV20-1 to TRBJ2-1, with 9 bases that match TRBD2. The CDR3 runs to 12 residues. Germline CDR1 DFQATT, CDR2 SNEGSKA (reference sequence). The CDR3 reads CSGLAAYNEKFF. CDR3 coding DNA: TGCAGTGGACTAGCGGCGTACAATGAGAAGTTCTTC.

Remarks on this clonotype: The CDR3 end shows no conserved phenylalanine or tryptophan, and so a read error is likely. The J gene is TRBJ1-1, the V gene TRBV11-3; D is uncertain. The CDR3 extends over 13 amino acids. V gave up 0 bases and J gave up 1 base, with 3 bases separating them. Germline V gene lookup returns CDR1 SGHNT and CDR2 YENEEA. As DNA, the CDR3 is TGTGCCAGCAGCTTAGATCAGAACACTGAAGCTTTCTTA. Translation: CASSLDQNTEAFL.

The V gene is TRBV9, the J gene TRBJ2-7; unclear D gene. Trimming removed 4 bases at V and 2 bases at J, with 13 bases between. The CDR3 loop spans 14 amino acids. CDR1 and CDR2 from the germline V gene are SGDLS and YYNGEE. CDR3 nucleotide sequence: TGTGCCAGCAGCCTAGGTCTAGTACCCTACGAGCAGTACTTC. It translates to CASSLGLVPYEQYF. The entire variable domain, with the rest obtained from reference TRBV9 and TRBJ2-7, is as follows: DSGVTQTPKHLITATGQRVTLRCSPRSGDLSVYWYQQSLDQGLQFLIQYYNGEERAKGNILERFSAQQFPDLHSELNLSSLELGDSALYFCASSLGLVPYEQYFGPGTRLTVT.

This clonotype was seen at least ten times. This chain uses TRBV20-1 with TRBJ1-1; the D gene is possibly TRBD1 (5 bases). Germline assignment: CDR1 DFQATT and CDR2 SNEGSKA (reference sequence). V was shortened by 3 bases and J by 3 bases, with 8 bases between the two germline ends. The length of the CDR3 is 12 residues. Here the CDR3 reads CSARGGDTEAFF. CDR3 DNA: TGCAGTGCTAGGGGGGGGGACACTGAAGCTTTCTTT.

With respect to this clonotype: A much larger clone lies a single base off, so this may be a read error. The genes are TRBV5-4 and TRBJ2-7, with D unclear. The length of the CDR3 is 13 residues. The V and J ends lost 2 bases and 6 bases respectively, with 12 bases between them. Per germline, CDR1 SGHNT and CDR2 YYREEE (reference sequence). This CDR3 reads CASSLRVGSEQYF. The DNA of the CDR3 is TGTGCCAGCAGCTTACGCGTGGGTAGCGAGCAGTACTTC.

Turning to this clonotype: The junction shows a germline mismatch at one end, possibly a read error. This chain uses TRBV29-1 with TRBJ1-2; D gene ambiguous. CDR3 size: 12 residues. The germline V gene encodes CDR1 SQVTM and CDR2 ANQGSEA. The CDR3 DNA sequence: TGCATCATTCTGGGGATTGGCTATGACTACAGCTTC. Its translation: CIILGIGYDYSF.

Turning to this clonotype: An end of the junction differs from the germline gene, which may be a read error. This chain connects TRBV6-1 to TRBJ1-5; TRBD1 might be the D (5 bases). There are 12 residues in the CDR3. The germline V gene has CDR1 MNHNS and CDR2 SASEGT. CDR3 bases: TGTGTCAGCAGTGACGCCGGGACTTCACAGCATTTT. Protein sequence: CVSSDAGTSQHF.

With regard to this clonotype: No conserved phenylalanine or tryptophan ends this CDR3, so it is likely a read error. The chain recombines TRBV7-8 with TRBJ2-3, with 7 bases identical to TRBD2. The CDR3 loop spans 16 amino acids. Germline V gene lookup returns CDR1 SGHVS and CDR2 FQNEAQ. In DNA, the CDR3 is TGTGTCAGCAGCTTAAAGCGGGGCCTTGGCACAGATACGCAGTATTCT. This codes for CVSSLKRGLGTDTQYS.

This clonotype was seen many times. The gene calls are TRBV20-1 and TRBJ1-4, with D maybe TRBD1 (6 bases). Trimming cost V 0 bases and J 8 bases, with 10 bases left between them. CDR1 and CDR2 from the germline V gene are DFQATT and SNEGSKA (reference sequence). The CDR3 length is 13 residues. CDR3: CSARDTGREKLFF. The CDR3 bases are TGCAGTGCTAGAGATACAGGGAGGGAAAAACTGTTTTTT.

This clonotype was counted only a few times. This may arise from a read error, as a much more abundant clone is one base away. The CDR3 reads CSALNTGKETQYF. CDR3 DNA sequence: TGCAGTGCTCTCAACACAGGGAAAGAGACCCAGTACTTC. The genes are TRBV20-1 and TRBJ2-5; a possible D gene is TRBD1 (6 bases). The CDR3 totals 13 residues. The ends were cut back, 5 bases at V and 3 bases at J, with 13 bases in the middle. The germline V gene has CDR1 DFQATT and CDR2 SNEGSKA (reference sequence).

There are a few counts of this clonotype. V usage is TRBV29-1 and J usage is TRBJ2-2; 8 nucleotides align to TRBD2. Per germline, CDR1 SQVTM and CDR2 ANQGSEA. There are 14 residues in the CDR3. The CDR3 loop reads CGAVIAGNTGELFF. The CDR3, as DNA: TGCGGCGCCGTTATAGCGGGAAACACCGGGGAGCTGTTTTTT.

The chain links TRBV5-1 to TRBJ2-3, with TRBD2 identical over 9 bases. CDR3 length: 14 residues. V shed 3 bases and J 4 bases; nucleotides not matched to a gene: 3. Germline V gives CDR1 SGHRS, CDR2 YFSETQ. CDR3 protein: CASSSSGAADTQYF. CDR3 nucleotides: TGCGCCAGCAGCTCTAGCGGGGCAGCAGATACGCAGTATTTT.

The CDR3 nucleotides are TGTGCCAGCAGCAAGGACAGTAACAAAAACATTGATTACTTC. Protein: CASSKDSNKNIDYF. The chain joins TRBV6-6 to TRBJ2-4; D is possibly TRBD1 (6 bases). V was trimmed by 6 bases and J by 16 bases, leaving 25 bases between them. The CDR3 is 14 residues long. CDR1 is MNHNY, CDR2 SVGAGI, per germline (reference sequence).

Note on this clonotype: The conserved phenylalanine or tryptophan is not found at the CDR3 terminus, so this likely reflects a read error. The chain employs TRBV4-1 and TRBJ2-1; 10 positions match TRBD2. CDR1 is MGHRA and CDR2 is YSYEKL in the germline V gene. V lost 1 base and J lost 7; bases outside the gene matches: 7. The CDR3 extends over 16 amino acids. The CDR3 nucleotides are TGCGCCAGCAGCCAAGGTTACAGCGGGGGGGCAAATGAGCAGTTCTAC. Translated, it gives CASSQGYSGGANEQFY.